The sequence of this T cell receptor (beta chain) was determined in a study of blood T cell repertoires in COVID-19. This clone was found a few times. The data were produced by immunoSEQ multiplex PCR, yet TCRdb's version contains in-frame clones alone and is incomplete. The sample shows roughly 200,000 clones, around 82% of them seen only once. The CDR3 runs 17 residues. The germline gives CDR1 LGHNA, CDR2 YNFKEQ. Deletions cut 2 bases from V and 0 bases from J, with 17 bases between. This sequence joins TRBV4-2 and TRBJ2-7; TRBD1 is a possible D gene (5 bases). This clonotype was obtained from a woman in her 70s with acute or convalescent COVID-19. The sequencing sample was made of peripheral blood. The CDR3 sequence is CASSQTPKTAGSYEQYF. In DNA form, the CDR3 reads TGTGCCAGCAGCCAAACCCCAAAGACAGCAGGCTCCTACGAGCAGTACTTC.